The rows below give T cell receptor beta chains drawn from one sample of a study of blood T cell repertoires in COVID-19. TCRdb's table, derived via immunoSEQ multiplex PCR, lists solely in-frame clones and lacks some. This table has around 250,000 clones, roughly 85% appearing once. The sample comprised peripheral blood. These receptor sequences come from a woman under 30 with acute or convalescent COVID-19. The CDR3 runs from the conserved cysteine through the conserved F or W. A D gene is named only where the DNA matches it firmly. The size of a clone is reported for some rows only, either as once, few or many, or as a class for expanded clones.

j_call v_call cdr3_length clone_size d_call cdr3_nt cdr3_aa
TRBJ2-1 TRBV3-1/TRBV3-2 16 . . TGTGCCAGCAGCCCCCACACAGGGTTTCCATACAATGAGCAGTTCTTC CASSPHTGFPYNEQFF
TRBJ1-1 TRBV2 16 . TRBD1 TGTGCCAGCAGTGCTACCCGGGACAGGGTAAGCACTGAAGCTTTCTTT CASSATRDRVSTEAFF
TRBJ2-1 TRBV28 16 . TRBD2 TGTGCCAGCAGCCGTGCACAAGCGGGAGTCAGAGGTGAGCAGTTCTTC CASSRAQAGVRGEQFF
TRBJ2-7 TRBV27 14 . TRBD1 TGTGCCAGCAGTTTCTCGGGACAGCCCTACGAGCAGTACTTC CASSFSGQPYEQYF
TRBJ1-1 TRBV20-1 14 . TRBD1 TGCAGTGCTAGTGGTAGACAGGGGTCGATTGAAGCTTTCTTT CSASGRQGSIEAFF
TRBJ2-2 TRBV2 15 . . TGTGCCAGCAGTGAGGGGGGGCATGGCACCGGGGAGCTGTTTTTT CASSEGGHGTGELFF
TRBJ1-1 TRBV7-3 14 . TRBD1 TGTGCCAGCCGCCGCGACAGGGGGAACACTGAAGCTTTCTTT CASRRDRGNTEAFF
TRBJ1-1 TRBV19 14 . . TGTGCCAGTAGGCTTACAGGTAGCGGCACTGAAGCTTTCTTT CASRLTGSGTEAFF
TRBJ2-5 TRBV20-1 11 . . TGCAGTGCCAGTGGGGGCGGGACCCAGTACTTC CSASGGGTQYF
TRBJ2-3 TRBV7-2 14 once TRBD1 TGTGCCAGCAGCCCAGGGACAGGGGGCTATACGCAGTATTTT CASSPGTGGYTQYF
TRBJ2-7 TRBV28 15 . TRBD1 TGTGCCAGCAGGCCCACAGGGGCCAGCTCCTACGAGCAGTACTTC CASRPTGASSYEQYF
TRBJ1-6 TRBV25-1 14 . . TGTGCCAGCAGTGAAACAGCTTATAATTCACCCCTCCACTTT CASSETAYNSPLHF
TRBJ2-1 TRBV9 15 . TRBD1 TGTGCCAGCAGCCTTTCGGGACAGGACTACAATGAGCAGTTCTTC CASSLSGQDYNEQFF
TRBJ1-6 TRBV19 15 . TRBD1 TGTGCCAGTACTCCCTCCGGGACAGGGACGCCAACCCTCCACTTT CASTPSGTGTPTLHF
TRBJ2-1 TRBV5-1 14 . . TGCGCCAGCAGGGCCGGACGGGCTCGAGGGGAGCAGTTCTTC CASRAGRARGEQFF
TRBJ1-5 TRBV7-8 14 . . TGTGCCAGCAGCTTAATCGGGGGTCATCAGCCCCAGCATTTT CASSLIGGHQPQHF
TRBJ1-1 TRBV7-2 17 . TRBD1 TGTGCCAGCAGCTTATCTCAGGGGGTGGAAATGAACACTGAAGCTTTCTTT CASSLSQGVEMNTEAFF
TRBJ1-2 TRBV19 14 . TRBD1 TGTGCCAGTAGTATAAGACAGGGGGCCTATGGCTACACCTTC CASSIRQGAYGYTF
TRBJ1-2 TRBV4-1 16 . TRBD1 TGCGCCAGCAGCCAAGAACCGGGACAGGGACCAAATGGCTACACCTTC CASSQEPGQGPNGYTF
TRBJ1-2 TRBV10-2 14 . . TGCGCCAGCAGTGTCTTGGTACAGAAGAATGGCTACACCTTC CASSVLVQKNGYTF
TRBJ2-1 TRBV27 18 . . TGTGCCAGCACCTCACGGGACAGAGATCCGACTAGGAAGGGTGAGCAGTTCTTC CASTSRDRDPTRKGEQFF
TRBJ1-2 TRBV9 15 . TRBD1 TGTGCCAGCAGCGCGGGGACAGGGGTAGCCTATGGCTACACCTTC CASSAGTGVAYGYTF
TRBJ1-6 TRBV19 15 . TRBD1 TGTGCCAGTAGTGCCTCGGACAGGGGTAATTCACCCCTCCACTTT CASSASDRGNSPLHF
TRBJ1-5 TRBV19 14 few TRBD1 TGTGCCAGTAGCAAGACAGGGATAGGGCAGCCCCAGCATTTT CASSKTGIGQPQHF
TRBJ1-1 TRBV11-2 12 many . TGTGCCAGCAGCCAAGACAGAATTGCAGCTTTCTTT CASSQDRIAAFF
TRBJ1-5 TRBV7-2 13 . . TGTGCCAGCAGCTTAGTTGGAGAGACGCCCCAGCATTTT CASSLVGETPQHF
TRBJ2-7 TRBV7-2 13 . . TGTGCCAGCAGCTTAGTAGTAGACTACGAGCAGTACTTC CASSLVVDYEQYF
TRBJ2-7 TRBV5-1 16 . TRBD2 TGCGCCAGCAGCGTAAGTCCGGGACTAGAGCTTTACGAGCAGTACTTC CASSVSPGLELYEQYF
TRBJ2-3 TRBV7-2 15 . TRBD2 TGTGCCAGCAGCTTATTACTAGCGAGCACAGATACGCAGTATTTT CASSLLLASTDTQYF
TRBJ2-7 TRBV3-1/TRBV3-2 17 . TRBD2 TGTGCCAGCAGCCAAGATTCGTCTAGCGGGAGCTCCTACGAGCAGTACTTC CASSQDSSSGSSYEQYF
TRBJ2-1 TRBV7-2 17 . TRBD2 TGTGCCAGCAGCCCCCCGGCTAGCGGGATACCCTACAATGAGCAGTTCTTC CASSPPASGIPYNEQFF
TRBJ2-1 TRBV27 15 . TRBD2 TGTGCCACCCAAACGGCGGGAGGGCCCTACAATGAGCAGTTCTTC CATQTAGGPYNEQFF
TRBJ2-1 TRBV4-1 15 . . TGCGCCAGCAGCCAAGAAGGGCTAGGGGGCAATGAGCAGTTCTTC CASSQEGLGGNEQFF
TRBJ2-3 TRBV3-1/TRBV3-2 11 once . TGTGCCAGCAGCCAATCTAGTACGCAGTATTTT CASSQSSTQYF
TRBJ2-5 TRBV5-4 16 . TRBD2 TGTGCCAGCAGCAGGACTAGCGGGACCCTCGGGGAGACCCAGTACTTC CASSRTSGTLGETQYF
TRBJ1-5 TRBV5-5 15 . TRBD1 TGTGCCAGCAGCAGGGGGCCGATTAGCAATCAGCCCCAGCATTTT CASSRGPISNQPQHF
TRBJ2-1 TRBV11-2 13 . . TGTGCCAGCAGCTTACAGGCCTACAATGAGCAGTTCTTC CASSLQAYNEQFF
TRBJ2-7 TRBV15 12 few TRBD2 TGTGCCACCAGTAGTAGCGGGAACGAGCAGTACTTC CATSSSGNEQYF
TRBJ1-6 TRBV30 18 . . TGTGCCTGGAGTGTACTGCCCCTAAAAAGCTCCTATAATTCACCCCTCCACTTT CAWSVLPLKSSYNSPLHF
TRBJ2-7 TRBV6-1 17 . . TGTGCCAGCAGTGAAGTTTCAAGGGACTCTACATTCTACGAGCAGTACTTC CASSEVSRDSTFYEQYF
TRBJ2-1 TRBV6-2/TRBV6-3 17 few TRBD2 TGTGCCAGCAGCAGTTGGTCGTCGGGACTAGTATTCTATGAGCAGTTCTTC CASSSWSSGLVFYEQFF
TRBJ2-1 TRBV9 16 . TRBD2 TGTGCCAGCAGCGTAACTAGCGACCCCTCCTACAATGAGCAGTTCTTC CASSVTSDPSYNEQFF
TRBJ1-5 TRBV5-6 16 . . TGTGCCAGCAGCCCTCACTCCGACCGGGTCAATCAGCCCCAGCATTTT CASSPHSDRVNQPQHF
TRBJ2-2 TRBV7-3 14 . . TGTGCCAGCAGCTCCGGGACTCGGGGCGGGGAGCTGTTTTTT CASSSGTRGGELFF
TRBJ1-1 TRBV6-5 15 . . TGTGCCAGCAGTTACAGCCCAAATATCGGCACTGAAGCTTTCTTT CASSYSPNIGTEAFF
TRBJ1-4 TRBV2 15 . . TGTGCCAGCAGTTCCTACAGGGCAACTAATGAAAAACTGTTTTTT CASSSYRATNEKLFF
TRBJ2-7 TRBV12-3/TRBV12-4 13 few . TGTGCCAGCAGTTTGGACAGAACCTACGAGCAGTACTTC CASSLDRTYEQYF
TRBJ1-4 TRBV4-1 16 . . TGCGCCAGCAGCCAAGGGACAGTTGCAACTAATGAAAAACTGTTTTTT CASSQGTVATNEKLFF
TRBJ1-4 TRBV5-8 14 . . TGTGCCAGCAGCTTGGACGGGGAAGGGGAAAAACTGTTTTTT CASSLDGEGEKLFF
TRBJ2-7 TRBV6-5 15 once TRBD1 TGTGCCAGCAGTTACTCCCCGGACAGGGACTACGAGCAGTACTTC CASSYSPDRDYEQYF
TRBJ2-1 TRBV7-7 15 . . TGTGCTAGCAGCTTAGGTGCGGTCTCCTACAATGAGCAGTTCTTC CASSLGAVSYNEQFF
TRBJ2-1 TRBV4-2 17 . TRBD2 TGTGCCAGCAGCGGAGCGGCGGGAGGAGGCTCCTACAATGAGCAGTTCTTC CASSGAAGGGSYNEQFF
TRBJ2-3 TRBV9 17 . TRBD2 TGTGCCAGCACCGGGACTAGCGGAGCCCTGCTCCAGGATACGCAGTATTTT CASTGTSGALLQDTQYF
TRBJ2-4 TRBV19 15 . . TGTGCCAGTAGTATGGACAGCCGAGCCAAAAACATTCAGTACTTC CASSMDSRAKNIQYF
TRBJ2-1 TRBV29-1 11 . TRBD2 TGCAGCGTTGAAGATGCGGGAGCGCAGTTCTTC CSVEDAGAQFF
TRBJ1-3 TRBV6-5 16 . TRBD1 TGTGCCAGCAGTTACACGGGACAGAACTCTGGAAACACCATATATTTT CASSYTGQNSGNTIYF
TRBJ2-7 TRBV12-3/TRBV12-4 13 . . TGTGCCACGGGGAGTACCCATTCCTACGAGCAGTACTTC CATGSTHSYEQYF
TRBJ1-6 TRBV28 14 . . TGTGCCAGCAGTTTTGGAGGGCTAAATTCACCCCTCCACTTT CASSFGGLNSPLHF
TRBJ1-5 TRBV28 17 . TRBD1 TGTGCCAGCAGGCACTCCGACAGGGGGCTATTTGGTCAGCCCCAGCATTTT CASRHSDRGLFGQPQHF